The clone carrying this T cell receptor beta chain appeared a single time. The antigen remains undetermined. This sample was included in a study of Ad26.COV2.S vaccination and SARS-CoV-2 variants. Whole-study findings and limits: Placebo recipients and vaccine recipients were similar in non-spike TCR breadth. Breadth and depth estimates from TCRs may understate total T cell responses.

Treatment: around 19 received Ad26.COV2.S at low or high dose, single or two shots; roughly five received placebo; per-sample allocation not given. Following the first vaccine or placebo injection, samples were taken on day 63. The ends were cut back, 3 bases at V and 3 bases at J, with 15 bases in the middle. Per the germline V gene, CDR1 is SEHNR and CDR2 is FQNEAQ (reference sequence). This CDR3 is built from 15 residues. Produced via immunoSEQ multiplex PCR; TCRdb's table is partial and in-frame only. The data show 350,000 to 400,000 clones, about 89% seen once. The TCR was taken from a person between 18 and 60 years old who received the Ad26.COV2.S COVID-19 vaccine or a placebo. The chain is built from TRBV7-9 and TRBJ2-7; D perhaps matches TRBD2 (6 bases). The sample was peripheral blood, taken in a trial of Ad26.COV2.S vaccine versus placebo. The CDR3 nucleotides are TGTGCCAGCAGCTTGGAGGGATTAGTAGACTACGAGCAGTACTTC. The encoded protein is CASSLEGLVDYEQYF.